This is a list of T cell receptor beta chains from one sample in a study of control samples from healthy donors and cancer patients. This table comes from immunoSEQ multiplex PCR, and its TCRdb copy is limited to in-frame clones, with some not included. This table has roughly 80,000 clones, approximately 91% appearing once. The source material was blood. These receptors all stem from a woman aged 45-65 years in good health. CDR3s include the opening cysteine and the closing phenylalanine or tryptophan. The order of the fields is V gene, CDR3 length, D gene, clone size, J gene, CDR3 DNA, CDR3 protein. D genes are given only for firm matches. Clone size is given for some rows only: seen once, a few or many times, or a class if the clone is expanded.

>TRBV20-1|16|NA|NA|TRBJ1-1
TGCAGTGCTAGTCCTCCGTCCGGGCTTCGGCGGGCTGAAGCTTTCTTT
CSASPPSGLRRAEAFF
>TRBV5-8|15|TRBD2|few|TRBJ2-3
TGTGCCAGCAGCTTGGAAGCGGGGGGGCCAGATACGCAGTATTTT
CASSLEAGGPDTQYF
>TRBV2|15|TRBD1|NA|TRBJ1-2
TGTGCCAGCAGGATACGACAGGGGATAAACTATGGCTACACCTTC
CASRIRQGINYGYTF
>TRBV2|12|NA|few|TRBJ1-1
TGTGCCAGCAGTGTAGAATTAGCTGAAGCTTTCTTT
CASSVELAEAFF
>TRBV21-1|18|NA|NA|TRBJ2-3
TGTGCCAGCAGCAGGGGGGGCCGTATCTCCCCGCCATCAGATACGCAGTATTTT
CASSRGGRISPPSDTQYF
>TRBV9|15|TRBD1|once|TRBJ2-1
TGTGCCAGCAGCGTTTGGGACAGGGGTAGCAATGAGCAGTTCTTC
CASSVWDRGSNEQFF
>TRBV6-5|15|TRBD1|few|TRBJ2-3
TGTGCCAGCAGCGACAGGGGGCCAGGCACAGATACGCAGTATTTT
CASSDRGPGTDTQYF
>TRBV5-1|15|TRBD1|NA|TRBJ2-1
TGCGCCAGCAGCTTTGACAGGGGAGGCTACAATGAGCAGTTCTTC
CASSFDRGGYNEQFF
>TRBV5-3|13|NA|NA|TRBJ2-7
TGTGCCAGAAGTAGCGAAGGGGATCGCGAGCAGTACTTC
CARSSEGDREQYF
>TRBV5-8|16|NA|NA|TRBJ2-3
TGTGCCAGCAGCTTGGGCGTTGGTCGGGGCACAGATACGCAGTATTTT
CASSLGVGRGTDTQYF
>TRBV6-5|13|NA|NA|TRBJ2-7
TGTGCCAGCAGTTACGGACCGACCTACGAGCAGTACTTC
CASSYGPTYEQYF
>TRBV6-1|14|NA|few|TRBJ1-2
TGTGCCAGCAGTGAGAACCCAGGGAGCGGGGGCTACACCTTC
CASSENPGSGGYTF
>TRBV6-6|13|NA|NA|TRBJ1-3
TGTGCCAGCAGTTACTCACTCGGAAACACCATATATTTT
CASSYSLGNTIYF
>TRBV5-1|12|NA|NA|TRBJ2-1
TGCGCCAGCAGCTTGCGGGATAATGAGCAGTTCTTC
CASSLRDNEQFF
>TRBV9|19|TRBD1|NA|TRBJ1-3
TGTGCCAGCAGCATCTTCCCTATCCAACAGGGGGCTTATGGAAACACCATATATTTT
CASSIFPIQQGAYGNTIYF
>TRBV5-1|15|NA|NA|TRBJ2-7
TGCGCCAGCAGCCTCTCGGGACTCGTGACCTACGAGCAGTACTTC
CASSLSGLVTYEQYF
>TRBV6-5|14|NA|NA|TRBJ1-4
TGTGCCAGCACTATGACCGGATCGGCTGAAAAACTGTTTTTT
CASTMTGSAEKLFF
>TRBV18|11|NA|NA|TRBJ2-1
TGTGCCAGCTCATCCAATTATGAGCAGTTCTTC
CASSSNYEQFF
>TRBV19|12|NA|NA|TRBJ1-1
TGTGCCAGCGACCAACGGGGAACTGAAGCTTTCTTT
CASDQRGTEAFF
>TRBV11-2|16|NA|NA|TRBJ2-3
TGTGCCAGCAGCTTAAGGGGGCGGGGCCGCACAGATACGCAGTATTTT
CASSLRGRGRTDTQYF
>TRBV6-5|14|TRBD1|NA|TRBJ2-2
TGTGCCGTCCTAGGGGGCCCCGGCACCGGGGAGCTGTTTTTT
CAVLGGPGTGELFF
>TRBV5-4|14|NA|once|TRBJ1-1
TGTGCCAGCAGCTTGGGAAGGGAGGGCACTGAAGCTTTCTTT
CASSLGREGTEAFF
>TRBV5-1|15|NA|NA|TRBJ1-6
TGCGCCAGCAGCTCACAGGGAGATAGGGATTCACCCCTCCACTTT
CASSSQGDRDSPLHF
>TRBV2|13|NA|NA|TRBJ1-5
TGTGCCAGCAGTTTTGGGGGGCTTCAGCCCCAGCATTTT
CASSFGGLQPQHF
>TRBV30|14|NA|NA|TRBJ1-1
TGTGCCTGGAGTGTATCGGGGAGGGGGACTGAAGCTTTCTTT
CAWSVSGRGTEAFF
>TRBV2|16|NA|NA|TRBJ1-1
TGTGCCAGCAGCGCCGTCCATACAGACATGAACACTGAAGCTTTCTTT
CASSAVHTDMNTEAFF
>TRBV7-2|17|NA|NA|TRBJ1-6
TGTGCCAGCAGCTCGAAGACAGGCTCTTCCTATAATTCACCCCTCCACTTT
CASSSKTGSSYNSPLHF
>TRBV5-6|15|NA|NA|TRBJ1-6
TGTGCCAGCAGCCTATGGATGACGGTCAATTCACCCCTCCACTTT
CASSLWMTVNSPLHF
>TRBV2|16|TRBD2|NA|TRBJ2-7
TGTGCCAGCAGTGAAGCGGGGGGACTAGGATTATTCGAGCAGTACTTC
CASSEAGGLGLFEQYF
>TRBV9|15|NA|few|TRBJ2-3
TGTGCCAGCAGCGTATCGGAGCGGAGCACAGATACGCAGTATTTT
CASSVSERSTDTQYF
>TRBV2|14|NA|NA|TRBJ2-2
TGTGCCAGCAGGACAGGGGAGGGGACCGGGGAGCTGTTTTTT
CASRTGEGTGELFF
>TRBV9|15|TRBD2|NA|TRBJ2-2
TGTGCCAGCAGCTTAGCGGGGGCGAACACCGGGGAGCTGTTTTTT
CASSLAGANTGELFF